This TCR beta chain emerged from a study of shared clonotypes between healthy human individuals. Here immunoSEQ multiplex PCR was the method, and the copy in TCRdb shows in-frame clones only, minus some. The table has fewer than 1.4 million clones, 75% to 80% seen once. Germline CDR1 is LNHDA and CDR2 is SQIVND (reference sequence). Trimming took off 5 bases at V and 4 bases at J, with 9 bases between the two ends. The CDR3 runs 13 residues. Notes on this clone: What it binds is not known.

Study findings and constraints: Since donors were few, the genetic and exposure-history diversity represented was limited. Four donors shared approximately 5% of their naive CD4 clonotypes.

The origin of this receptor is a man between 18 and 29 years old in good health. Some clones in this sample may be carry-over from other donors' samples. The chain carries TRBV19 and TRBJ2-1, with D perhaps matching TRBD2 (5 bases). Sequenced: memory CD4+ T cells from PBMCs. Indicated subset: CD45RA-negative fraction. The CDR3 region has the DNA TGTGCCAGTAGTGCAGCGGAATACAATGAGCAGTTCTTC. This translates into CASSAAEYNEQFF.